These 20 T cell receptor beta chains were all obtained from the same sample, sequenced in a study of T cells in localized non-small cell lung cancer. Using immunoSEQ multiplex PCR, the repertoire was profiled, and TCRdb retains in-frame clones only, with some absent. The repertoire holds 25,000 to 35,000 clones, with roughly nine tenths as singletons. Source: peripheral blood, taken before any cancer treatment. These receptor sequences come from a woman between 40 and 69 years old with stage I lung adenocarcinoma.

The rearrangement joins TRBV19 to TRBJ1-5; tentative D call: TRBD1 (6 bases). The CDR3 runs to 15 residues. Between the trimmed V and J ends, which lost 5 bases and 2 bases, there was a span of 13 bases. The germline CDR1 and CDR2 sequences are LNHDA and SQIVND (reference sequence). CDR3 nucleotide sequence: TGTGCCAGTAGTGAGGCCAGGGGCCGCAATCAGCCCCAGCATTTT. It translates to CASSEARGRNQPQHF.

The chain joins TRBV19 to TRBJ1-2; perhaps TRBD1 as D (5 bases). The length of the CDR3 is 16 residues. Germline loops: CDR1 LNHDA, CDR2 SQIVND (reference sequence). V gave up 7 bases and J gave up 1 base, with 19 bases separating them. The CDR3 DNA sequence: TGTGCCAGTACCCCCTCGGGGGTCTTATTTAACTATGGCTACACCTTC. Amino acid sequence: CASTPSGVLFNYGYTF.

V and J are TRBV5-5 and TRBJ1-6, with TRBD1 as a possible D gene (5 bases). The CDR3 runs 18 residues. Germline CDR1 and CDR2: SGHKS and YYEKEE (reference sequence). Deletions cut 2 bases from V and 0 bases from J, with 15 bases between. The CDR3 sequence: CASSFLTGLSSYNSPLHF. The CDR3 DNA is TGTGCCAGCAGCTTCTTAACAGGCCTGAGCTCCTATAATTCACCCCTCCACTTT. Variable domain in full (rest from reference TRBV5-5 and TRBJ1-6): DAGVTQSPTHLIKTRGQQVTLRCSPISGHKSVSWYQQVLGQGPQFIFQYYEKEERGRGNFPDRFSARQFPNYSSELNVNALLLGDSALYLCASSFLTGLSSYNSPLHFGNGTRLTVT.

The rearrangement uses TRBV5-6 and TRBJ1-6, with 8 bases fitting TRBD1. Per the germline V gene, CDR1 is SGHDT and CDR2 is YYEEEE. V dropped 4 bases and J dropped 7; count of bases not matched to a gene: 7. CDR3 length: 15 residues. As DNA, the CDR3 is TGTGCCAGCAGCAACGCCGGGACAGGAAATTCACCCCTCCACTTT. This translates into CASSNAGTGNSPLHF.

This chain uses TRBV6-1 with TRBJ1-5, with a weak D call TRBD1 (5 bases). The ends were cut back, 1 base at V and 1 base at J, with 11 bases in the middle. This CDR3 region has 16 residues. Germline-derived CDR1 and CDR2 are MNHNS and SASEGT. The CDR3 DNA reads TGTGCCAGCAGTGAAGTGGGCAGGGTAAGCAATCAGCCCCAGCATTTT. It encodes CASSEVGRVSNQPQHF.

V is TRBV28 and J is TRBJ1-2; tentative D call: TRBD1 (5 bases). There are 15 residues in the CDR3. In germline, CDR1 is MDHEN, CDR2 SYDVKM. Trimming left V 4 bases short and J 0 bases short, with 12 bases between. The CDR3 region has the DNA TGTGCCAGCAGTTCCCGACAGAAATCTAACTATGGCTACACCTTC. Its translation is CASSSRQKSNYGYTF.

The rearrangement uses TRBV28 and TRBJ1-1; D gene uncertain. This CDR3 is 14 amino acids long. The germline V gene encodes CDR1 MDHEN and CDR2 SYDVKM. V lost 1 base, J lost 1 base, and 7 bases lay in between. The DNA for the CDR3 is TGTGCCAGCAGTTTATTGGAGGAGAACACTGAAGCTTTCTTT. Translation gives CASSLLEENTEAFF. Filled out from reference TRBV28 and TRBJ1-1, the complete variable domain reads DVKVTQSSRYLVKRTGEKVFLECVQDMDHENMFWYRQDPGLGLRLIYFSYDVKMKEKGDIPEGYSVSREKKERFSLILESASTNQTSMYLCASSLLEENTEAFFGQGTRLTVV.

Points on this clone: Germline and junction disagree at one end, which may indicate a read error. Other nucleotide sequences in the sample specify the same CDR3. The chain recombines TRBV25-1 with TRBJ2-1, with 10 bases lining up with TRBD1. The germline V gene encodes CDR1 MGHDK and CDR2 SYGVNS. This CDR3 spans 13 amino acids. The DNA of the CDR3 is TGTGCTAGCAGTGGGGACAGGGGTGAAGGTCAGTTCTTC. This encodes CASSGDRGEGQFF.

V usage is TRBV5-4 and J usage is TRBJ1-1; D not certain. CDR1 is SGHNT, CDR2 YYREEE, per germline (reference sequence). V dropped 1 base and J dropped 4 bases, with 11 bases sitting between them. This CDR3 spans 14 amino acids. CDR3 protein: CASSLRGFGTEAFF. The CDR3 region has the DNA TGTGCCAGCAGCTTGAGAGGGTTTGGCACTGAAGCTTTCTTT.

The chain employs TRBV7-6 and TRBJ2-2, with TRBD2 matching 10 bases. The CDR3 sequence is 15 residues long. With V trimmed by 6 bases and J by 1 base, 2 bases remained unmatched. CDR1 SGHVS and CDR2 FNYEAQ come from the germline V gene. The CDR3 DNA sequence: TGTGCCAGCAGTAGACTAGCGGGGAACACCGGGGAGCTGTTTTTT. It yields the protein CASSRLAGNTGELFF.

In DNA, the CDR3 is TGTGCCAGCACCCGACTAGCGGGGGGACCCGGGGAGCTGTTTTTT. Amino acid sequence: CASTRLAGGPGELFF. The chain employs TRBV7-2 and TRBJ2-2; the match to TRBD2 covers 13 bases. Trimming took 7 bases from V and 6 from J; bases not matched to a gene: 5. The CDR3 runs 15 residues. CDR1 SGHTA and CDR2 FQGNSA come from the germline V gene.

The V gene is TRBV6-6, the J gene TRBJ1-1; a weak D match, TRBD1 (6 bases). The CDR3 loop spans 15 amino acids. With 2 bases removed from V and 1 base from J, the gap between germline ends came to 11 bases. CDR1 MNHNY and CDR2 SVGAGI come from the germline V gene (reference sequence). The CDR3 DNA sequence: TGTGCCAGCAGTTACGAGGGGGGCTCGAACACTGAAGCTTTCTTT. Amino acid sequence: CASSYEGGSNTEAFF.

The chain is built from TRBV25-1 and TRBJ2-7, with 13 bases that match TRBD2. The length of the CDR3 is 15 residues. Trimming removed 7 bases from V and 4 bases from J; junction bases left unmatched: 7. Per the germline V gene, CDR1 is MGHDK and CDR2 is SYGVNS. CDR3 sequence reads: CASIGLAGASYEQYF. CDR3 DNA sequence: TGTGCCAGCATCGGACTAGCGGGAGCGTCGTACGAGCAGTACTTC.

With respect to this clone: One end of the junction is discordant with germline, which a read error may explain. Here the CDR3 reads CASSLVGGGTDTQYF. Here the CDR3 DNA reads TGTGCCAGCAGCTTAGTCGGCGGGGGCACGGATACGCAGTATTTT. This chain joins TRBV7-2 and TRBJ2-3; possibly TRBD2 for D (7 bases). The CDR3 consists of 15 residues. Germline V CDR1 and CDR2: SGHTA, FQGNSA.

This chain uses TRBV11-3 with TRBJ2-1; perhaps TRBD2 as D (5 bases). Germline V gene lookup returns CDR1 SGHNT and CDR2 YENEEA. There are 13 residues in the CDR3. Trimming took off 4 bases at V and 4 bases at J, with 8 bases between the two ends. The CDR3 spells CASSSGRYNEQFF. CDR3 sequence (DNA): TGTGCCAGCAGCTCGGGAAGATACAATGAGCAGTTCTTC. Using reference TRBV11-3 and TRBJ2-1 for the parts outside the CDR3, the full variable domain is EAGVVQSPRYKIIEKKQPVAFWCNPISGHNTLYWYLQNLGQGPELLIRYENEEAVDDSQLPKDRFSAERLKGVDSTLKIQPAELGDSAVYLCASSSGRYNEQFFGPGTRLTVL.

The CDR3 DNA follows: TGTGCCAGCAGCTTGTTTCTTAGCCTATCTGGGGCCAACGTCCTGACTTTC. Amino acids: CASSLFLSLSGANVLTF. This chain joins TRBV5-5 and TRBJ2-6; D call uncertain. Trimming took 1 base from V and 1 from J, leaving 12 bases between them. The germline V gene has CDR1 SGHKS and CDR2 YYEKEE (reference sequence). The CDR3 spans 17 residues.

The chain couples TRBV28 to TRBJ2-7; 8 bases agree with TRBD1. CDR1 is MDHEN, CDR2 SYDVKM, per germline. Trimming removed 2 bases from V and 7 bases from J; junction bases left unmatched: 4. This CDR3 is built from 13 residues. The CDR3: CASSLQGAREQYF. In DNA form, the CDR3 reads TGTGCCAGCAGTTTACAGGGGGCGCGGGAGCAGTACTTC.

V gene TRBV7-2 combines with J gene TRBJ2-2; D tentatively reads TRBD1 or TRBD2 (5 bases each). CDR1 is SGHTA and CDR2 is FQGNSA in the germline V gene. V lost 8 bases and J lost 3, with 13 bases in between. The CDR3 length is 14 residues. CDR3 in DNA: TGTGCCAGCGGAGGACACAGTTACACCGGGGAGCTGTTTTTT. Amino acids: CASGGHSYTGELFF.

About this clone: A much more abundant neighbour one base away suggests this may be a read error. Other DNA sequences in this specimen translate into the identical CDR3. V and J are TRBV28 and TRBJ2-5; 10 bases match TRBD1. The CDR3 length is 15 residues. J lost 5 bases, V lost 5 bases, and 8 bases had no gene match. CDR1 MDHEN and CDR2 SYDVKM come from the germline V gene. CDR3 region: CASSPTGQGFETQYF. Written as DNA, the CDR3 is TGTGCCAGCAGTCCCACGGGACAGGGGTTTGAGACCCAGTACTTC.

This clone has more than one count but fewer than ten. J is TRBJ2-7 and V is TRBV28; D perhaps matches TRBD1 (5 bases). In germline, CDR1 is MDHEN, CDR2 SYDVKM. The V end lost 6 bases, the J end lost 3 bases, and 15 bases lay between the germline ends. This CDR3 contains 14 residues. The CDR3 nucleotides read TGTGCCAGCAGCTATGATTCCCAGGGCTACGAGCAGTACTTC. Translation: CASSYDSQGYEQYF. The complete variable domain, with remaining parts taken from reference TRBV28 and TRBJ2-7, reads DVKVTQSSRYLVKRTGEKVFLECVQDMDHENMFWYRQDPGLGLRLIYFSYDVKMKEKGDIPEGYSVSREKKERFSLILESASTNQTSMYLCASSYDSQGYEQYFGPGTRLTVT.